This TCR beta chain comes out of a study of cytomegalovirus exposure and HLA in healthy donors. Some clones are missing from TCRdb's copy, which holds only in-frame ones; the method was immunoSEQ multiplex PCR. The sample lists roughly 150,000 clones; 89% were seen once. Study-wide points: In a later analysis, first-cohort TCR clusters were found to tend to co-occur in the approximately 120 validation repertoires.

This CDR3 spans 11 amino acids. Trimming left V 5 bases short and J 6 bases short, with 7 bases between. Germline CDR1 SQVTM, CDR2 ANQGSEA. To note about this clone: No antigen is known for it.

Source material: PBMCs. The receptor was isolated from a man in his late teens or twenties in good health and CMV-seropositive. The chain employs TRBV29-1 and TRBJ1-4; D unclear. Here the CDR3 DNA reads TGCAGCGTTCTCCGGGATGAAAAACTGTTTTTT. Translating it yields CSVLRDEKLFF.